The 14 T cell receptor beta chains below come from one sample, sequenced in a study of blood T cell repertoires in COVID-19. Profiled with immunoSEQ multiplex PCR; TCRdb holds only in-frame clones, not every one. Altogether nearly 50,000 clones are present, roughly 84% being singletons, with the ten largest covering approximately 5.6%. The sequenced sample consisted of peripheral blood. The receptors shown here come from a woman aged 55-75 years with acute or convalescent COVID-19.

This clone was picked up one time. V is TRBV19 and J is TRBJ1-5; D is possibly TRBD1 (5 bases). V lost 3 bases and J 7 bases, leaving 13 bases between the germline ends. Germline assignment: CDR1 LNHDA and CDR2 SQIVND (reference sequence). The CDR3 consists of 14 residues. DNA of the CDR3: TGTGCCAGTAGTATTCTAGGGGTGAGCCAGCCCCAGCATTTT. Residues: CASSILGVSQPQHF. Filled out from reference TRBV19 and TRBJ1-5, the complete variable domain reads DGGITQSPKYLFRKEGQNVTLSCEQNLNHDAMYWYRQDPGQGLRLIYYSQIVNDFQKGDIAEGYSVSREKKESFPLTVTSAQKNPTAFYLCASSILGVSQPQHFGDGTRLSIL.

J is TRBJ2-7 and V is TRBV7-8, with D possibly TRBD1 on 6 matching bases. V was trimmed by 5 bases and J by 4 bases, leaving 18 bases between them. The CDR3 extends over 15 amino acids. The V gene's germline CDR1 is SGHVS and CDR2 FQNEAQ. The CDR3 sequence: CASSPETGDIYEQYF. CDR3 in DNA: TGTGCCAGCAGCCCTGAGACAGGAGACATTTACGAGCAGTACTTC.

The chain carries TRBV2 and TRBJ2-1, with TRBD2 as a possible D gene (7 bases). Germline CDR1 and CDR2: SNHLY and FYNNEI. The CDR3 is 15 residues long. The V and J ends lost 5 bases and 7 bases respectively, with 18 bases between them. Here the CDR3 reads CASSNRVGGVNEQFF. The CDR3 DNA is TGTGCCAGCAGTAACAGGGTTGGGGGGGTGAATGAGCAGTTCTTC.

J is TRBJ2-7 and V is TRBV5-1; 8 nucleotides align to TRBD1. V trimming: 7 bases; J trimming: 0 bases; junction bases outside the gene matches: 9. The V gene's germline CDR1 is SGHRS and CDR2 YFSETQ. CDR3 size: 15 residues. The CDR3 DNA is TGCGCCAGCGCCGGACAGGGTGCCCCCTCCTACGAGCAGTACTTC. Protein sequence: CASAGQGAPSYEQYF.

The chain has TRBV30 and TRBJ1-2, with TRBD1 identical over 9 bases. V trimming: 1 base; J trimming: 9 bases; junction bases outside the gene matches: 12. CDR3 length: 15 amino acids. Germline lookup yields CDR1 GTSNPN and CDR2 SVGIG (reference sequence). DNA for the CDR3: TGTGCCTGGAGTGGGGGGACAGGGAAATTCGGTAGCTACACCTTC. This gives the protein CAWSGGTGKFGSYTF.

The gene calls are TRBV4-2 and TRBJ1-4, with D possibly TRBD1 on 6 matching bases. Germline lookup yields CDR1 LGHNA and CDR2 YNFKEQ. V shed 1 base and J shed 8 bases, with 17 bases lying between them. The CDR3 contains 16 residues. The CDR3 here is CASSQVGTDSWEKLFF. The CDR3 DNA is TGTGCCAGCAGCCAAGTTGGGACGGACAGTTGGGAAAAACTGTTTTTT.

Many counts were recorded for this clone. The V gene is TRBV12-5, the J gene TRBJ2-2; D gene unclear. The length of the CDR3 is 20 residues. Germline V CDR1 and CDR2: LGHNT, FRNRAP. Trimming took 0 bases from V and 4 from J, leaving 24 bases between them. Here the CDR3 reads CASGLVLNFLLASPTGELFF. The CDR3 DNA is TGTGCTAGTGGTTTGGTACTAAACTTCCTTCTGGCTAGTCCCACCGGGGAGCTGTTTTTT.

This clone is a singleton in its sample. One junction end disagrees with the germline gene, perhaps due to a read error. The chain couples TRBV7-3 to TRBJ2-1, with 12 bases identical to TRBD2. The V gene's germline CDR1 is SGHTA and CDR2 FQGTGA. This CDR3 region has 17 residues. The CDR3 DNA follows: TGTGCCAGCAGCCTAACTAGCGGGAGGAGCTCCTACAATGAGCAGTTCTTC. Encoded protein: CASSLTSGRSSYNEQFF.

This rearrangement joins TRBV23-1 to TRBJ1-2; 7 bases agree with TRBD1. TRBV23-1 is an ORF, with its function uncertain. The CDR3 sequence is 12 residues long. Trimming took 8 bases from V and 4 from J; bases not matched to a gene: 4. The chain's CDR3 is CASHRQGYGYTF. For the CDR3, the DNA is TGCGCCAGCCATAGACAGGGCTATGGCTACACCTTC.

About this clone: One end of the junction is discordant with germline, which a read error may explain. The chain combines TRBV13 with TRBJ1-1; 8 bases line up with TRBD1. The CDR3 has 13 amino acids. The germline gives CDR1 PRHDT, CDR2 FYEKMQ (reference sequence). The CDR3 loop is CASSIGNRGEAFF. The DNA for the CDR3 is TGTGCCAGCAGCATAGGAAACAGGGGGGAAGCTTTCTTT.

The chain combines TRBV19 with TRBJ1-3; no firm D call. CDR1 is LNHDA, CDR2 SQIVND, per germline (reference sequence). V shed 1 base and J shed 2 bases, with 6 bases lying between them. This CDR3 is built from 14 residues. This CDR3 is CASSIVFAGNTIYF. CDR3 coding DNA: TGTGCCAGTAGTATAGTCTTCGCTGGAAACACCATATATTTT.

This clone was counted a single time. The chain links TRBV5-1 to TRBJ2-2; perhaps TRBD2 as D (6 bases). V dropped 4 bases and J dropped 6 bases, with 19 bases sitting between them. CDR3 length: 16 residues. The germline gives CDR1 SGHRS, CDR2 YFSETQ. The CDR3 DNA follows: TGCGCCAGCAGCCTCAGGGAGGCAACCACCCCCGGGGAGCTGTTTTTT. This codes for CASSLREATTPGELFF.

This clone occurred a few times. The chain uses TRBV27 and TRBJ1-1; perhaps TRBD1 as D (5 bases). V lost 2 bases to trimming and J lost 0 bases, with 10 bases between them. The CDR3 covers 15 residues. Germline V gene sequence: CDR1 MNHEY, CDR2 SMNVEV (reference sequence). CDR3: CASSLQGPMNTEAFF. The CDR3 DNA reads as TGTGCCAGCAGTTTACAGGGTCCTATGAACACTGAAGCTTTCTTT.

V gene TRBV10-2 combines with J gene TRBJ1-2; D uncertain. Germline V gene sequence: CDR1 WSHSY, CDR2 SAAADI. Trimming took 10 bases from V and 8 from J, leaving 20 bases between them. CDR3 length equals 13 residues. As DNA, the CDR3 is TGCGCCACGCGACGGGAGCTACAAGGGGGCTACACCTTC. Residues: CATRRELQGGYTF.